Listed here are 11 T cell receptor beta chains from one sample, sequenced in a study of T cells in Graves' hyperthyroidism and ophthalmopathy. From RNA transcripts, TCR beta CDR3 regions were amplified. An initial round of RT-PCR targeting the TCR CDR3 relied on the HTBI primer set. TCRdb recomputed calls from the multiplex PCR reads with MiXCR, one row per CDR3 protein. This repertoire shows 550,000 to 800,000 distinct CDR3 sequences, around 15% found once; its top ten account for around a sixth. The specimen was blood. The receptors originated from a man aged 45-65 years with Graves' hyperthyroidism.

This clonotype was found many times. The CDR3 is CASRPGGEYIYEQYF. The CDR3 bases are TGTGCCAGCCGTCCCGGGGGGGAATACATCTACGAGCAGTACTTC. The V and J genes are TRBV28 and TRBJ2-7, with 8 bases aligning to TRBD2. Trimming cost V 8 bases and J 3 bases; bases outside gene matches: 12. Germline V gene data show CDR1 as MDHEN and CDR2 as SYDVKM. The CDR3 is 15 amino acids. Full variable domain (outside the CDR3, taken from reference TRBV28 and TRBJ2-7): DVKVTQSSRYLVKRTGEKVFLECVQDMDHENMFWYRQDPGLGLRLIYFSYDVKMKEKGDIPEGYSVSREKKERFSLILESASTNQTSMYLCASRPGGEYIYEQYFGPGTRLTVT.

This chain uses TRBV10-3 with TRBJ2-2; 13 bases fit TRBD2. The CDR3 sequence is 15 residues long. J gave up 4 bases and V 10 bases, and 6 bases lay outside the gene matches. The germline CDR1 and CDR2 sequences are ENHRY and SYGVKD. The CDR3 sequence: CATGLAGESTGELFF. In DNA, the CDR3 is TGTGCCACAGGACTAGCGGGAGAGAGCACCGGGGAGCTGTTTTTT.

J is TRBJ2-3 and V is TRBV6-2 or TRBV6-3; 14 bases line up with TRBD2. Per the germline V gene, CDR1 is MNHEY and CDR2 is SVGEGT. This CDR3 has 15 amino acids. Unmatched junction bases numbered 4, after V lost 6 bases and J lost 5 bases. The CDR3 is CASRVTSGRGDTQYF. Here the CDR3 DNA reads TGTGCCAGCAGGGTGACTAGCGGGAGGGGAGATACGCAGTATTTT.

This clonotype showed up just a few times. The chain links TRBV4-1 to TRBJ2-5; possibly TRBD2 for D (5 bases). The CDR3 sequence is 14 residues long. The germline V and J ends were trimmed by 1 base and 4 bases, with 10 bases remaining between them. CDR1 is MGHRA and CDR2 is YSYEKL in the germline V gene. The CDR3, as DNA: TGCGCCAGCAGCCAAGTCCCCGGAGGAGAGACCCAGTACTTC. Its translation: CASSQVPGGETQYF.

The rearrangement links TRBV6-5 to TRBJ1-5; D gene unclear. The V end was cut by 4 bases, the J end by 2 bases, with 9 bases between. This CDR3 is built from 14 residues. From germline, CDR1 is MNHEY and CDR2 SVGAGI. The DNA of the CDR3 is TGTGCCAGCAGTTCCGGGTTAGGCAATCAGCCCCAGCATTTT. Protein: CASSSGLGNQPQHF.

This clonotype was detected ten times or more. The chain joins TRBV29-1 to TRBJ2-7; TRBD2 agrees at 9 bases. Trimming cost V 8 bases and J 0 bases; bases outside gene matches: 5. CDR1 is SQVTM and CDR2 is ANQGSEA in the germline V gene. The CDR3 has 13 residues. The chain's CDR3 is CSTYSGSSYEQYF. The DNA of the CDR3 is TGCAGCACGTATAGCGGGAGCTCCTACGAGCAGTACTTC.

The V call is TRBV16, the J call TRBJ2-1, with 9 bases aligning to TRBD2. CDR1 is KGHSY, CDR2 FQNENV, per germline. J was trimmed by 5 bases and V by 1 base; bases with no gene match: 3. The CDR3 sequence is 15 residues long. CDR3 sequence reads: CASSQLVAGDNEQFF. The CDR3 DNA follows: TGTGCCAGCAGCCAATTGGTAGCGGGGGACAATGAGCAGTTCTTC.

This clonotype was found many times. This chain uses TRBV7-2 with TRBJ2-7; 8 bases agree with TRBD1. J was trimmed by 4 bases and V by 4 bases; bases with no gene match: 9. This CDR3 comprises 15 residues. Germline CDR1 is SGHTA and CDR2 is FQGNSA. The CDR3 sequence is CASSYAGTGSYEQYF. CDR3 DNA: TGTGCCAGCAGCTACGCCGGGACAGGTAGTTACGAGCAGTACTTC.

Ten or more counts support this clonotype. The J gene is TRBJ1-1, the V gene TRBV10-3; 7 bases match TRBD1. The germline V gene encodes CDR1 ENHRY and CDR2 SYGVKD. V shed 6 bases and J 0 bases; nucleotides not matched to a gene: 7. This CDR3 is 15 amino acids long. CDR3 residues: CAIRNADRLNTEAFF. The CDR3 DNA reads as TGTGCCATCAGGAATGCGGACAGGCTGAACACTGAAGCTTTCTTT.

The chain is built from TRBV5-1 and TRBJ1-1; D is unclear. Germline-derived CDR1 and CDR2 are SGHRS and YFSETQ. V was cut by 1 base and J by 2 bases, with 9 bases left in between. The CDR3 loop spans 14 amino acids. Here the CDR3 DNA reads TGCGCCAGCAGCTTGTTGACACTCAACACTGAAGCTTTCTTT. Protein product: CASSLLTLNTEAFF.

The sample holds a few counts of this clonotype. This CDR3 is CASSALRGVNTEAFF. The DNA for the CDR3 is TGTGCCAGCTCAGCACTTCGGGGGGTGAACACTGAAGCTTTCTTT. The chain employs TRBV18 and TRBJ1-1; weak D call: TRBD1 (5 bases). CDR1 is KGHSH, CDR2 LQKENI, per germline. Trimming took off 5 bases at V and 0 bases at J, with 13 bases between the two ends. CDR3 length: 15 residues.